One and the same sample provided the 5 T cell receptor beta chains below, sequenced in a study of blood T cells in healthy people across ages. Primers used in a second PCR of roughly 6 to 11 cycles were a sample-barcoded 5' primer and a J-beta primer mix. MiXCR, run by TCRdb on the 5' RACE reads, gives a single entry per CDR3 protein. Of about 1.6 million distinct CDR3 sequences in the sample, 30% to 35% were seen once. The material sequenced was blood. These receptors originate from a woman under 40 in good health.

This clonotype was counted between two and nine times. CDR3: CASSPWTSGDYEQYF. The DNA for the CDR3 is TGCGCCAGCAGCCCGTGGACTAGCGGGGACTACGAGCAGTACTTC. The chain recombines TRBV5-1 with TRBJ2-7, with 12 bases that match TRBD2. This CDR3 region has 15 residues. Unmatched junction bases numbered 5, after V lost 4 bases and J lost 3 bases. Germline lookup yields CDR1 SGHRS and CDR2 YFSETQ.

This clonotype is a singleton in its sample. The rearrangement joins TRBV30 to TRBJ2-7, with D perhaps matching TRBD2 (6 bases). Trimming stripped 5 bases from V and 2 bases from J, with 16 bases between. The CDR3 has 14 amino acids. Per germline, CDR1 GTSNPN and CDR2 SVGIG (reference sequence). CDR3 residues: CAWGTFSSPYEQYF. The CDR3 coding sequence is TGTGCCTGGGGGACTTTTTCCTCCCCCTACGAGCAGTACTTC.

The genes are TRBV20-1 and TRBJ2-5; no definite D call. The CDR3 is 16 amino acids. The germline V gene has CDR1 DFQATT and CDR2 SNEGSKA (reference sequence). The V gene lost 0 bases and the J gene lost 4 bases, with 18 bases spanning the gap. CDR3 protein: CSARDGPSGLRETQYF. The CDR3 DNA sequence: TGCAGTGCTAGAGATGGCCCCTCAGGTCTAAGAGAGACCCAGTACTTC.

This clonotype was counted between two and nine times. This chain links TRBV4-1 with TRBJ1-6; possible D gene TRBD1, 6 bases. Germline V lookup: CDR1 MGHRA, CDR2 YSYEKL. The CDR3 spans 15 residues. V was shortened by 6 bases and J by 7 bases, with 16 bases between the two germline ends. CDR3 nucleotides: TGCGCCAGCAGTACAGACAGGACTGAGAATTCACCCCTCCACTTT. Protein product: CASSTDRTENSPLHF.

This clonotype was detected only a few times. CDR3 DNA: TGCAGCGTTGGGCTAGCGGGCCAAGAGACCCAGTACTTC. Its translation: CSVGLAGQETQYF. The chain has TRBV29-1 and TRBJ2-5; 8 positions match TRBD2. The CDR3 consists of 13 residues. Germline V gene data show CDR1 as SQVTM and CDR2 as ANQGSEA. V lost 4 bases, J lost 1 base, and 2 bases stayed unmatched.